A selection of T cell receptor beta chains follows, all from one sample in a study of long-term antiretroviral therapy in people with HIV. Measured with immunoSEQ multiplex PCR; TCRdb has only the in-frame clones, and not every one. This table holds about 30,000 clones, about three quarters found once. Sample: unsorted PBMCs, taken 1.5 years before starting antiretroviral therapy. The source of these receptors is a man aged 18-30 years with HIV. The CDR3 runs from the conserved cysteine through the conserved F or W. A D gene is named only where the DNA matches it firmly. Clone size, where shown, is once, few, many, or a class for clones that have expanded.

clone_size,d_call,j_call,v_call,cdr3_aa,cdr3_nt
-,TRBD1,TRBJ2-1,TRBV5-1,CASSLGLGRTGKGEQFF,TGCGCCAGCAGCTTGGGACTCGGAAGGACAGGGAAGGGCGAGCAGTTCTTC
-,-,TRBJ2-1,TRBV5-1,CASSRLEDSYNEQFF,TGCGCCAGCAGCCGACTCGAGGACTCCTACAATGAGCAGTTCTTC
-,-,TRBJ2-1,TRBV5-1,CASSLALVGVTYNEQFF,TGCGCCAGCAGCTTGGCCCTCGTGGGCGTCACCTACAATGAGCAGTTCTTC
-,-,TRBJ1-1,TRBV4-2,CASSLDFNTEAFF,TGTGCCAGCAGCTTGGACTTCAACACTGAAGCTTTCTTT
few,-,TRBJ1-2,TRBV2,CASSADRPYGYTF,TGTGCCAGCAGCGCCGACAGACCCTATGGCTACACCTTC
-,-,TRBJ2-3,TRBV5-4,CASSPSGPRPDTQYF,TGTGCCAGCAGCCCAAGCGGGCCTAGGCCAGATACGCAGTATTTT
-,TRBD1,TRBJ1-2,TRBV5-1,CASSTGTGEAYTF,TGCGCCAGCAGTACCGGGACAGGGGAGGCCTACACCTTC
-,-,TRBJ1-1,TRBV5-6,CASSLSRVGNTEAFF,TGTGCCAGCAGCCTTTCTCGGGTCGGGAACACTGAAGCTTTCTTT
-,-,TRBJ2-2,TRBV7-2,CASSLARSGPSNTGELFF,TGTGCCAGCAGCTTAGCGAGGAGCGGGCCCTCGAACACCGGGGAGCTGTTTTTT
-,TRBD1,TRBJ1-4,TRBV7-9,CASSPGTELNEKLFF,TGTGCCAGCAGCCCGGGGACAGAACTTAATGAAAAACTGTTTTTT
-,TRBD2,TRBJ2-3,TRBV5-6,CASSLGSGGATDTQYF,TGTGCCAGCAGCTTAGGAAGCGGGGGGGCAACAGATACGCAGTATTTT
-,-,TRBJ2-2,TRBV11-1,CASSWGNTGELFF,TGTGCCAGCAGCTGGGGAAACACCGGGGAGCTGTTTTTT
-,-,TRBJ2-7,TRBV6-1,CASRPDMSSYEQYF,TGTGCCAGCAGACCGGACATGTCCTCCTACGAGCAGTACTTC
-,TRBD2,TRBJ2-1,TRBV4-3,CASSQARGLETYNLFF,TGCGCCAGCAGCCAGGCCAGGGGACTAGAGACCTACAATCTGTTCTTC
-,-,TRBJ1-2,TRBV9,CASSVAPRSPNYGYTF,TGTGCCAGCAGCGTAGCGCCCAGGTCCCCAAACTATGGCTACACCTTC
-,-,TRBJ2-2,TRBV5-5,CASSLEPNTGELFF,TGTGCCAGCAGCCTTGAACCGAACACCGGGGAGCTGTTTTTT
-,TRBD1,TRBJ1-1,TRBV9,CASSVDGQGAEAFF,TGTGCCAGCAGCGTAGATGGTCAGGGGGCTGAAGCTTTCTTT
-,-,TRBJ1-5,TRBV27,CASSLFHSNQPQHF,TGTGCCAGCAGTTTATTTCACAGCAATCAGCCCCAGCATTTT
-,-,TRBJ2-7,TRBV4-1,CASSQDQDSHEQYF,TGCGCCAGCAGCCAAGATCAGGACAGCCACGAGCAGTACTTC
-,-,TRBJ2-2,TRBV7-8,CASSLGRTNTGELFF,TGTGCCAGCAGCTTAGGTCGAACGAACACCGGGGAGCTGTTTTTT
-,-,TRBJ1-2,TRBV7-2,CASSQIPTGPANYGYTF,TGTGCCAGCAGCCAAATACCCACGGGTCCAGCTAACTATGGCTACACCTTC
-,TRBD2,TRBJ2-7,TRBV2,CASSSLAGGRSYEQYF,TGTGCCAGCAGTAGCTTAGCGGGGGGGCGGTCTTACGAGCAGTACTTC
-,-,TRBJ2-5,TRBV7-9,CASSYKGNETQYF,TGTGCCAGCAGCTATAAAGGGAACGAGACCCAGTACTTC
-,-,TRBJ2-7,TRBV19,CASKSDSYTYEQYF,TGTGCCAGTAAGTCGGACAGCTACACCTACGAGCAGTACTTC
-,-,TRBJ2-7,TRBV5-4,CASSSETYEQYF,TGTGCCAGCAGCTCCGAGACCTACGAGCAGTACTTC
few,-,TRBJ1-2,TRBV7-2,CASSILGTVHGYTF,TGTGCCAGCAGCATTCTTGGGACGGTCCATGGCTACACCTTC
few,-,TRBJ1-6,TRBV19,CASSHLGSPLHF,TGTGCCAGTAGCCATTTGGGTTCACCCCTCCACTTT
-,-,TRBJ2-2,TRBV7-6,CASSPRSSITGELFF,TGTGCCAGCTCGCCGAGGTCAAGCATCACCGGGGAGCTGTTTTTT
-,TRBD2,TRBJ2-2,TRBV2,CASSPQAGGPTGELFF,TGTGCCAGCAGTCCCCAAGCGGGAGGGCCGACCGGGGAGCTGTTTTTT
few,-,TRBJ2-7,TRBV11-2,CASSLVRSPEQYF,TGTGCCAGCAGCTTAGTGCGCTCTCCGGAGCAGTACTTC
-,TRBD1,TRBJ2-2,TRBV7-3,CASRHRDRGNTGELFF,TGTGCCAGCAGGCACCGGGACAGGGGCAACACCGGGGAGCTGTTTTTT
medium-sized,-,TRBJ1-2,TRBV19,CASSIAASGGYTF,TGTGCCAGTAGTATAGCCGCCTCGGGCGGCTACACCTTC
-,-,TRBJ2-1,TRBV6-6,CASRDSIYNEQFF,TGTGCCAGCCGGGACTCTATATACAATGAGCAGTTCTTC
few,TRBD2,TRBJ2-2,TRBV2,CASSVELAGDLNTGELFF,TGTGCCAGCAGTGTCGAACTAGCGGGGGACCTTAACACCGGGGAGCTGTTTTTT
-,TRBD2,TRBJ2-1,TRBV7-3,CASSLVPRAGVPQEQFF,TGTGCCAGCAGCTTAGTGCCCAGAGCGGGGGTCCCCCAGGAGCAGTTCTTC
-,TRBD1,TRBJ1-2,TRBV19,CASSHVGTVYGYTF,TGTGCCAGTAGTCACGTCGGGACAGTCTATGGCTACACCTTC
-,TRBD1,TRBJ1-1,TRBV7-2,CASSLGGGADTEAFF,TGTGCCAGCAGCTTAGGAGGGGGCGCCGACACTGAAGCTTTCTTT
-,-,TRBJ2-1,TRBV4-2,CASSPTEGRVEQFF,TGTGCCAGCAGTCCCACGGAAGGTAGGGTTGAGCAGTTCTTC
once,TRBD1,TRBJ1-1,TRBV6-6,CASSANTGGRNTEAFF,TGTGCCAGCAGTGCCAACACAGGGGGGCGGAACACTGAAGCTTTCTTT
once,-,TRBJ2-5,TRBV7-2,CASSLLDRQETQYF,TGTGCCAGCAGCTTATTGGACCGGCAAGAGACCCAGTACTTC
few,-,TRBJ1-1,TRBV29-1,CSAKQIEAFF,TGCAGCGCTAAACAGATAGAAGCTTTCTTT
-,TRBD1,TRBJ2-1,TRBV7-3,CASSLNRGIYNEQFF,TGTGCCAGCAGCTTAAACAGGGGTATCTACAATGAGCAGTTCTTC
-,TRBD2,TRBJ2-3,TRBV19,CASSIIAGATDTQYF,TGTGCCAGTAGTATCATAGCGGGGGCCACAGATACGCAGTATTTT
-,-,TRBJ2-5,TRBV28,CATATGYQETQYF,TGTGCCACCGCGACAGGATACCAAGAGACCCAGTACTTC
-,-,TRBJ2-7,TRBV14,CASSQRDGSYEQYF,TGTGCCAGCAGCCAACGGGACGGATCCTACGAGCAGTACTTC
few,-,TRBJ2-2,TRBV7-2,CASSLGPLRELFF,TGTGCCAGCAGCTTAGGGCCGTTAAGGGAGCTGTTTTTT
-,TRBD1,TRBJ2-7,TRBV11-2,CASSSGAGQGSYEQYF,TGTGCCAGCAGCTCGGGAGCCGGACAGGGCTCCTACGAGCAGTACTTC
once,-,TRBJ1-2,TRBV5-1,CASSPGGATERGYTF,TGCGCCAGCAGCCCCGGGGGGGCGACAGAAAGGGGCTACACCTTC
-,-,TRBJ2-7,TRBV10-2,CASRGETYEQYF,TGCGCCAGCAGGGGAGAGACCTACGAGCAGTACTTC
-,TRBD1,TRBJ1-3,TRBV5-1,CASSSSGTASGNTIYF,TGCGCCAGCAGCTCTTCGGGGACAGCCTCTGGAAACACCATATATTTT